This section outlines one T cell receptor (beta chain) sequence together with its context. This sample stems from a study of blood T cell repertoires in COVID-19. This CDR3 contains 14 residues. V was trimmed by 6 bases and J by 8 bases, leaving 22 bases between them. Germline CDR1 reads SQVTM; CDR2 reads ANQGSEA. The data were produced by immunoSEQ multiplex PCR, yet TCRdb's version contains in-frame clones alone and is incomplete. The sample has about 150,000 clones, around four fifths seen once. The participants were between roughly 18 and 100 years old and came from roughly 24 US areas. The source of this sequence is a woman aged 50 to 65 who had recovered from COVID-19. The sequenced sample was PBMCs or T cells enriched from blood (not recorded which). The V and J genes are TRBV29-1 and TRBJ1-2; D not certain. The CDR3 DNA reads TGCAGCGTCCCCACCCCTCACTCCCCCCGCGGCTACACCTTC. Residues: CSVPTPHSPRGYTF.